This passage covers 14 T cell receptor beta chains from one sample sequenced in a study of blood T cell repertoires in COVID-19. Repertoires were generated with immunoSEQ multiplex PCR, while TCRdb's copy carries only in-frame clones and drops some. Of tens of thousands of clones in the sample, about 88% were seen once. The sample consisted of PBMCs or T cells enriched from blood (not recorded which). The receptors here all came from a woman in her 40s who had recovered from COVID-19.

This chain joins TRBV5-6 and TRBJ2-7; 15 bases fit TRBD2. CDR1 and CDR2 (germline): SGHDT, YYEEEE. The V and J ends lost 1 base and 3 bases, in that order; junction bases with no gene match: 8. The CDR3 covers 18 residues. The CDR3 coding sequence is TGTGCCAGCAGCTTGCGGGGACTAGCGGGGGGCCTTAGCTACGAGCAGTACTTC. It encodes CASSLRGLAGGLSYEQYF. Combining the CDR3 with reference TRBV5-6 and TRBJ2-7 gives the whole variable domain DAGVTQSPTHLIKTRGQQVTLRCSPKSGHDTVSWYQQALGQGPQFIFQYYEEEERQRGNFPDRFSGHQFPNYSSELNVNALLLGDSALYLCASSLRGLAGGLSYEQYFGPGTRLTVT.

V gene TRBV4-1 combines with J gene TRBJ1-1; 8 nucleotides align to TRBD1. CDR1 and CDR2 (germline): MGHRA, YSYEKL. The CDR3 is made up of 15 amino acids. Germline trimming cut 5 bases from V and 5 bases from J; bases unmatched to any gene: 10. CDR3 DNA: TGCGCCAGCAGCTTTCGCAGGGGGCCTGAGACTGAAGCTTTCTTT. Its translation is CASSFRRGPETEAFF.

This rearrangement joins TRBV11-3 to TRBJ1-4, with 11 bases that match TRBD1. CDR1 is SGHNT, CDR2 YENEEA, per germline. Unmatched junction bases numbered 7, after V lost 5 bases and J lost 11 bases. The CDR3 is 14 amino acids. CDR3 coding DNA: TGTGCCAGCAGCCCGGGACAGGGGGAGCAGAAACTGTTTTTT. It encodes CASSPGQGEQKLFF.

This chain links TRBV19 with TRBJ2-5; 8 positions agree with TRBD2. Per germline, CDR1 LNHDA and CDR2 SQIVND (reference sequence). The CDR3 covers 15 residues. V lost 5 bases and J lost 6; bases outside the gene matches: 11. DNA for the CDR3: TGTGCCAGTAGTCCCGGGACTAGTGGGACCCAGACCCAGTACTTC. Translation: CASSPGTSGTQTQYF.

In its sample, this clone was seen once. The chain has TRBV6-4 and TRBJ2-1; D is possibly TRBD2 (6 bases). The ends were cut back, 0 bases at V and 3 bases at J, with 9 bases in the middle. The CDR3 totals 15 residues. CDR1 is MRHNA, CDR2 SNTAGT, per germline. CDR3 DNA: TGTGCCAGCAGTGACTCTAGCGGCAACTACAATGAGCAGTTCTTC. Residues: CASSDSSGNYNEQFF.

This clone has a handful of counts. This chain links TRBV7-6 with TRBJ2-7; D perhaps matches TRBD1 (6 bases). Germline values: CDR1 SGHVS, CDR2 FNYEAQ. Trimming pared 2 bases from V and 4 bases from J, leaving 12 bases between. The CDR3 is 14 amino acids. The CDR3 sequence is CASSLYAGAYEQYF. The CDR3 bases are TGTGCCAGCAGCTTATATGCAGGGGCATACGAGCAGTACTTC.

The chain links TRBV12-5 to TRBJ2-2, with TRBD1 as a possible D gene (6 bases). The germline V gene has CDR1 LGHNT and CDR2 FRNRAP. This CDR3 spans 17 amino acids. The V gene lost 4 bases and the J gene lost 2 bases, with 17 bases spanning the gap. The CDR3 reads CASGSPPGASNTGELFF. The CDR3 DNA is TGTGCTAGTGGTTCCCCCCCAGGGGCTAGCAACACCGGGGAGCTGTTTTTT.

The chain couples TRBV20-1 to TRBJ1-4; D remains ambiguous. Germline CDR1 and CDR2: DFQATT and SNEGSKA (reference sequence). V was pared by 3 bases and J by 4 bases, with 6 bases between. CDR3 size: 12 residues. CDR3 residues: CSASSGNEKLFF. CDR3 nucleotide sequence: TGCAGTGCTAGTAGCGGTAATGAAAAACTGTTTTTT.

V and J are TRBV27 and TRBJ2-3, with 10 bases lining up with TRBD1. Losses at the gene ends were 6 bases for V and 1 base for J; bases not matched to a gene: 7. Germline V lookup: CDR1 MNHEY, CDR2 SMNVEV (reference sequence). CDR3 length: 16 residues. CDR3 bases: TGTGCCAGCAGCCCTATAGGGACAGGGGGCACAGATACGCAGTATTTT. It codes for CASSPIGTGGTDTQYF.

This clone came up once. The chain couples TRBV27 to TRBJ2-7; tentatively, D is TRBD1 (5 bases). Germline V gene sequence: CDR1 MNHEY, CDR2 SMNVEV (reference sequence). The CDR3 is 16 amino acids. Trimming removed 6 bases at V and 0 bases at J, with 18 bases between. The CDR3 nucleotides read TGTGCCAGCAGCCTCGGTAGGCCACAGGACTCCTACGAGCAGTACTTC. Protein sequence: CASSLGRPQDSYEQYF.

V gene TRBV3-1 (or the pseudogene TRBV3-2) combines with J gene TRBJ1-3; D is perhaps TRBD1 (5 bases). V dropped 0 bases and J dropped 8 bases, with 11 bases sitting between them. Looked up from germline, CDR1 is LGHDT and CDR2 is YNNKEL (reference sequence). This CDR3 spans 14 amino acids. CDR3: CASSQETGLDTIYF. The CDR3 DNA sequence: TGTGCCAGCAGCCAAGAAACAGGATTAGACACCATATATTTT.

V usage is TRBV24-1 and J usage is TRBJ2-1; 8 bases are a match to TRBD1. The CDR3 contains 15 residues. The V and J ends lost 5 bases and 3 bases, in that order; junction bases with no gene match: 5. Germline assignment: CDR1 KGHDR and CDR2 SFDVKD. The CDR3: CATSAGGLIYNEQFF. The CDR3 DNA sequence: TGTGCCACCAGTGCAGGGGGCTTGATCTACAATGAGCAGTTCTTC.

This chain connects TRBV5-1 to TRBJ2-1, with 9 bases identical to TRBD2. J lost 6 bases, V lost 7 bases, and 8 bases had no gene match. The CDR3 totals 14 residues. Germline V gene data show CDR1 as SGHRS and CDR2 as YFSETQ. CDR3 sequence (DNA): TGCGCCAGCGAAATAGCGGGGGCGAGCAATGAGCAGTTCTTC. This codes for CASEIAGASNEQFF.

The chain has TRBV7-9 and TRBJ1-2; D might be TRBD1 (5 bases). Trimming took off 7 bases at V and 7 bases at J, with 13 bases between the two ends. The CDR3 length is 12 residues. Germline CDR1 SEHNR, CDR2 FQNEAQ (reference sequence). The CDR3: CASTGRGAGYTF. CDR3 coding DNA: TGTGCCAGCACCGGGAGGGGAGCTGGCTACACCTTC.